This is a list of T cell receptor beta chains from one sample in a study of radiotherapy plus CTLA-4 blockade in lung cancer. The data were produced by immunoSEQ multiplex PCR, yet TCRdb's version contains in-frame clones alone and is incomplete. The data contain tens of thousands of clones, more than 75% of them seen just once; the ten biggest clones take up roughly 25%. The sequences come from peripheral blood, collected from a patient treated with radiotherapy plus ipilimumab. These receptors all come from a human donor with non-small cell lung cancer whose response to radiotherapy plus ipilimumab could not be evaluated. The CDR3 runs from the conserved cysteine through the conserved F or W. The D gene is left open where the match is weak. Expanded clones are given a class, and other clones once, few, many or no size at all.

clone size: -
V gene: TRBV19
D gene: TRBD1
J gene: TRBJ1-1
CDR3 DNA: TGTGCCAGTAAGGGGACAGGGGGAGGAACTGAAGCTTTCTTT
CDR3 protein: CASKGTGGGTEAFF

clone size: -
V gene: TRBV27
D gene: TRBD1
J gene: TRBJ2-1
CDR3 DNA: TGTGCCAGCAGTCCCGGGACAGTCTACAATGAGCAGTTCTTC
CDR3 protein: CASSPGTVYNEQFF

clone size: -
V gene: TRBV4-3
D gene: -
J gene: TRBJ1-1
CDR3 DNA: TGCGCCAGCAGCCAAGATCGGGGACTGCTCTGGACTGAAGCTTTCTTT
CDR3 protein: CASSQDRGLLWTEAFF

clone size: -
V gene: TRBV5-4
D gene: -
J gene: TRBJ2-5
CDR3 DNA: TGTGCCAGCAGCTTGACAGGCCCGGAGACCCAGTACTTC
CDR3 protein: CASSLTGPETQYF

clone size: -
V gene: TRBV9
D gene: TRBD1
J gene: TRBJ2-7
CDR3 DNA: TGTGCCAGCAGCGTAGGTAGGGGGGCAGGGGGCCCATACGAGCAGTACTTC
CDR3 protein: CASSVGRGAGGPYEQYF

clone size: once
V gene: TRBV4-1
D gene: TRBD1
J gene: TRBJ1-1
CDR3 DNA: TGCGCCAGCAGCCAAGTAGAGGGGGCAAGGAGTACTGAAGCTTTCTTT
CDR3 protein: CASSQVEGARSTEAFF

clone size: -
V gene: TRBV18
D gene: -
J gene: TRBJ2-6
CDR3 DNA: TGTGCCAGCTCATCCCTTGGACAGAGCTCTGGGGCCAACGTCCTGACTTTC
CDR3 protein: CASSSLGQSSGANVLTF

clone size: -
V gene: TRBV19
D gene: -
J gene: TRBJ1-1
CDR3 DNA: TGTGCCAGTTACACAGGGTTCACTGAAGCTTTCTTT
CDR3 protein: CASYTGFTEAFF

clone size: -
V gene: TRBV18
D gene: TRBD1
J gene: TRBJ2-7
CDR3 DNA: TGTGCCAGCTCCCCTACCGGGACAGGGTCCTACGAGCAGTACTTC
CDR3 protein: CASSPTGTGSYEQYF

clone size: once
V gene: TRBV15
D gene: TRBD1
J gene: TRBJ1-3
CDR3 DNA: TGTGCCACCAGCACGGACAGGGGAAACACCATATATTTT
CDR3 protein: CATSTDRGNTIYF

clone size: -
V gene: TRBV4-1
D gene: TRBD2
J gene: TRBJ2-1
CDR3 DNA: TGCGCCAGCAGCCCCTTAGCGGGAACTCACAATGAGCAGTTCTTC
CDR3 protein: CASSPLAGTHNEQFF

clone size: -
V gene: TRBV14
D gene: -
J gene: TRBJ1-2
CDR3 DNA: TGTGCCAGCAGCCAAGATTTTGCGGGGAATATGGCTGGCTACACCTTC
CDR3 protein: CASSQDFAGNMAGYTF

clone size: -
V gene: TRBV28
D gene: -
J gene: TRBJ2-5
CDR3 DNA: TGTGCCAGCAGTCGTATGGACACTCACCAAGAGACCCAGTACTTC
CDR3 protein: CASSRMDTHQETQYF

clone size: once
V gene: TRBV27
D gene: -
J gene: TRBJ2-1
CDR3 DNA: TGTGCCAGCAGGCGAAACAATGAGCAGTTCTTC
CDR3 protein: CASRRNNEQFF

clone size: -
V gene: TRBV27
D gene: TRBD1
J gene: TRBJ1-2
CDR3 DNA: TGTGCCAGCAGGGACGCTCTATCGGGACAGGGGTATGGCTACACCTTC
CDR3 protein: CASRDALSGQGYGYTF

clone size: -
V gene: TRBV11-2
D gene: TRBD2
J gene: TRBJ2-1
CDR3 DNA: TGTGCCAGCAGCTTAGGTCCTAGCGGGAGGGCCAGTGAGCAGTTCTTC
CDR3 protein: CASSLGPSGRASEQFF

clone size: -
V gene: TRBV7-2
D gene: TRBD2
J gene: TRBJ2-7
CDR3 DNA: TGTGCCAGCAGCCCTGCTCTAACTAGCGGGAGTTACTACGAGCAGTACTTC
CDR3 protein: CASSPALTSGSYYEQYF

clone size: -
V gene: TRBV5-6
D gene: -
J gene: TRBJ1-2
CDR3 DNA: TGTGCCAGCAGCTTGGGTTTGGGGGGAGACAAAGCATCTAACTATGGCTACACCTTC
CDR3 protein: CASSLGLGGDKASNYGYTF

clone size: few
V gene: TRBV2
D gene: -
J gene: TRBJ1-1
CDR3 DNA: TGTGCCAGCAGTGAACCAGGGCCAAACACTGAAGCTTTCTTT
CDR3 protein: CASSEPGPNTEAFF

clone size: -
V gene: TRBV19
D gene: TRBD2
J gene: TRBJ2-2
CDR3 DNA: TGTGCCAGTAGCCGACTAGCCGTAAACACCGGGGAGCTGTTTTTT
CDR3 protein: CASSRLAVNTGELFF

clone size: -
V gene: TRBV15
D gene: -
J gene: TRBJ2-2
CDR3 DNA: TGTGCCACCAGCAGAGATCGGAGGGGCGGGGAGCTGTTTTTT
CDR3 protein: CATSRDRRGGELFF

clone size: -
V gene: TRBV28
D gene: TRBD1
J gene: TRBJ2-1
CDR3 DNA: TGTGCCAGCAGTTACAGGGGCGTCGGGAATGAGCAGTTCTTC
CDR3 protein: CASSYRGVGNEQFF

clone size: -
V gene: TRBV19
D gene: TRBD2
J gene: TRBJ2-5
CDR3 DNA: TGTGCCAGTAGTTTGCGGGAGGGCCGAGAGACCCAGTACTTC
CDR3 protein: CASSLREGRETQYF

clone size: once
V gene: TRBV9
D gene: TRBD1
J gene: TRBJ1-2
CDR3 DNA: TGTGCCAGCAGCGTAGTTCCAGGGGGCATCAACTATGGCTACACCTTC
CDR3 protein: CASSVVPGGINYGYTF

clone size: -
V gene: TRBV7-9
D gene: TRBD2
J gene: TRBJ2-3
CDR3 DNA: TGTGCCAGCAGCCTAGGCACTAGCGGGACTACGCTGAGAACAGATACGCAGTATTTT
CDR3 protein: CASSLGTSGTTLRTDTQYF

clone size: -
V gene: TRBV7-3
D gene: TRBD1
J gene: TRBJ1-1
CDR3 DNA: TGTGCCAGCAGCCCGAGACAGGGGCACGGGGAAGCTTTCTTT
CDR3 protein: CASSPRQGHGEAFF

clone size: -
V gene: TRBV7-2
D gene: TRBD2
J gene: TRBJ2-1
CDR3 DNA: TGTGCCAGCAGCCCCTCGGGACTAGCGTACCATGAGCAGTTCTTC
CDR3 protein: CASSPSGLAYHEQFF

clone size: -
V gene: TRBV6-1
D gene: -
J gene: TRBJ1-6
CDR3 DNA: TGTGCCAGCAGGGAGGGGGGGACTCATTCACCCCTCCACTTT
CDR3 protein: CASREGGTHSPLHF

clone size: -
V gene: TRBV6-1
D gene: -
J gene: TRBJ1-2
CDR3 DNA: TGTGCCAGCACCCCTGCGGGGACTAACTATGGCTACACCTTC
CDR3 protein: CASTPAGTNYGYTF

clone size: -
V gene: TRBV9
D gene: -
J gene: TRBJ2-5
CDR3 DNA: TGTGCCAGCAGCGTCAATTCGGGGGACGGGATGGCCCAGTACTTC
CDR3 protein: CASSVNSGDGMAQYF

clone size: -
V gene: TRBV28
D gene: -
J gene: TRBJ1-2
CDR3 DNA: TGTGCCAGCAGTTTGAGGAACTATGGCTACACCTTC
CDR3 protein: CASSLRNYGYTF

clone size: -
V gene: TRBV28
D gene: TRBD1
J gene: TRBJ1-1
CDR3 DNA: TGTGCCAGCAGTTCGGGACAGGGGGTACGGGCTTTCTTT
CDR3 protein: CASSSGQGVRAFF

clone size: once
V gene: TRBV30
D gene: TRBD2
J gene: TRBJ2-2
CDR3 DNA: TGTGCCTGGGAAACTAGCGGGAGGGCCTCCGGGGAGCTGTTTTTT
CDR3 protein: CAWETSGRASGELFF

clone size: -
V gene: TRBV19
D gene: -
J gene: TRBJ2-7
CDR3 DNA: TGTGCCAGTAGTTTAGAGACAGCCGCGAGGAACGAGCAGTACTTC
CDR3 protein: CASSLETAARNEQYF

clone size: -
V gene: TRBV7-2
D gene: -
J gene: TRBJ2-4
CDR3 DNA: TGTGCCAGCAGCTCGCCGGGTCCCACAAACATTCAGTACTTC
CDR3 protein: CASSSPGPTNIQYF

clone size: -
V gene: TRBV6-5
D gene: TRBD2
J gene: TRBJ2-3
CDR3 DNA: TGTGCCAGCGGACGCGGGAGAGGCACAGATACGCAGTATTTT
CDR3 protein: CASGRGRGTDTQYF

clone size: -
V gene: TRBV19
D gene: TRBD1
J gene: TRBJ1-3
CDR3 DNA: TGTGCCAGTAGTACAGGGGGCTCTGGAAACACCATATATTTT
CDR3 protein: CASSTGGSGNTIYF

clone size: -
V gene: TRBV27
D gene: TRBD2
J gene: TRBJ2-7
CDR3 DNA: TGTGCCAGCAGTCCCGGACTAGCGGGGGCCGGCTACGAGCAGTACTTC
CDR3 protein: CASSPGLAGAGYEQYF

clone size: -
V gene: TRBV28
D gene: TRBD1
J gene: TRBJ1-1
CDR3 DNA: TGTGCCACCCGGGACAGTCAAAGCACTGAAGCTTTCTTT
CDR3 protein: CATRDSQSTEAFF

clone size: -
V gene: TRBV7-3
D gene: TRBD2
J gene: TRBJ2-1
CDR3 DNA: TGTGCCAGCAGCCCCCATGGGAGCGGGGGCTTCAATGAGCAGTTCTTC
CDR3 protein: CASSPHGSGGFNEQFF

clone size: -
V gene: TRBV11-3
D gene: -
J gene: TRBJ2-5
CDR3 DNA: TGTGCCAGCAGCTTAAGGGGCACGTACCAAGAGACCCAGTACTTC
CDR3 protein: CASSLRGTYQETQYF

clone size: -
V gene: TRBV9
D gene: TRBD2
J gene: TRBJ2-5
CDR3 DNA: TGTGCCAGCAGTAATTTAGCGGGAGGGCCCGTAGAGACCCAGTACTTC
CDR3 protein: CASSNLAGGPVETQYF